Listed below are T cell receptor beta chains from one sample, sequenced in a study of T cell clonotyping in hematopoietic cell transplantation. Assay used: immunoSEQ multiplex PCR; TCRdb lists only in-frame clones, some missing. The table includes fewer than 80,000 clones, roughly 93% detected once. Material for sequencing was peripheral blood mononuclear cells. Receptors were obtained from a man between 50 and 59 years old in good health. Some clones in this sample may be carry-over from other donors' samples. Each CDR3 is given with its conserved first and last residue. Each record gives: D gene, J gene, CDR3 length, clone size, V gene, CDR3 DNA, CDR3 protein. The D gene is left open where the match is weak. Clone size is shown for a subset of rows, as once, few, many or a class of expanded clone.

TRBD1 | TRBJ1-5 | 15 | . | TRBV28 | TGTGCCAGCAGTTTATCAGGGGGCGGAAATCAGCCCCAGCATTTT | CASSLSGGGNQPQHF
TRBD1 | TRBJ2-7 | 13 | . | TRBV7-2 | TGTGCCAGCAGTCACAGGGGGATCTACGAGCAGTACTTC | CASSHRGIYEQYF
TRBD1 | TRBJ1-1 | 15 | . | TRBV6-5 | TGTGCCAGCACCGAGGGACAGGGTAAGAACACTGAAGCTTTCTTT | CASTEGQGKNTEAFF
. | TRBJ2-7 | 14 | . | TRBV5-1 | TGCGCCAGCAGCACCGGACAGCCCTCCTACGAGCAGTACTTC | CASSTGQPSYEQYF
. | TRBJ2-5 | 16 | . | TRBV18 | TGTGCCAGCTCTGAAGAGGGGGGAGGGCCTCAGGAGACCCAGTACTTC | CASSEEGGGPQETQYF
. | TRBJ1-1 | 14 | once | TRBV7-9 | TGTGCCAGCAGCCAAGAGGGCTCTCACACTGAAGCTTTCTTT | CASSQEGSHTEAFF
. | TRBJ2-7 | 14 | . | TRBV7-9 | TGTGCCAGCAGCTTATTAGGGGCTCCCTACGAGCAGTACTTC | CASSLLGAPYEQYF
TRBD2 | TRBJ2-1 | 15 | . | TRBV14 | TGTGCCAGCAGCCAGGGACTAGCGGGATTGGATGAGCAGTTCTTC | CASSQGLAGLDEQFF
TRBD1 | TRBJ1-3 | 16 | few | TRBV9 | TGTGCCAGCAGCGACGGGACAGTGCTCTCTGGAAACACCATATATTTT | CASSDGTVLSGNTIYF
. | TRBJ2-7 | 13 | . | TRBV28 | TGTGCCAGCAGGATCGACAGCTCCTACGAGCAGTACTTC | CASRIDSSYEQYF
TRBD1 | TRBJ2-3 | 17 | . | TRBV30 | TGTGCCTGGAGTGGATTGGGAGACAGGGGGGTTGGCGATACGCAGTATTTT | CAWSGLGDRGVGDTQYF
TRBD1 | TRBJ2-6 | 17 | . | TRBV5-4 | TGTGCCAGCAGCTTAAACAGGGGCAGCTCTGGGGCCAACGTCCTGACTTTC | CASSLNRGSSGANVLTF
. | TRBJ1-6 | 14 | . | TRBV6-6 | TGTGCCAGCAGTCGGGAGACAGCTAATTCACCCCTCCACTTT | CASSRETANSPLHF
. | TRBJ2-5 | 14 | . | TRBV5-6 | TGTGCCAGCAGCTTGGGACAGGTGGGGGAGACCCAGTACTTC | CASSLGQVGETQYF
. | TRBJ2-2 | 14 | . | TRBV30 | TGTGCCTGGACTCAGGGTAGCCTCGCCGGGGAGCTGTTTTTT | CAWTQGSLAGELFF
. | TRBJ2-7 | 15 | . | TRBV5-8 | TGTGCCAGCAGCTTGACACCGCCAAACTCCTACGAGCAGTACTTC | CASSLTPPNSYEQYF
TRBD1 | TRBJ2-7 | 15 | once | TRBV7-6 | TGTGCCAGCAGCCCATTTCCGGACAGGCCCTACGAGCAGTACTTC | CASSPFPDRPYEQYF
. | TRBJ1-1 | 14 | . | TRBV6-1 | TGTGCCAGCAGTGAAACAGGGAGTAACACTGAAGCTTTCTTT | CASSETGSNTEAFF
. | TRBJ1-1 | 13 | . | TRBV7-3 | TGTGCCAGCAGCTTACAGGGAAATACTGAAGCTTTCTTT | CASSLQGNTEAFF
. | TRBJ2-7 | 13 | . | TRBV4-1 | TGCGCCAGCAGCCAAGAGGAGGGATACGAGCAGTACTTC | CASSQEEGYEQYF
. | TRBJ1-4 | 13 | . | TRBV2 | TGTGCCAGCAGTGCAACTCGGGAGGAAAAACTGTTTTTT | CASSATREEKLFF
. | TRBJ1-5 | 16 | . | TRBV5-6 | TGTGCCAGCAGCTTGAGGTCGGTGCAGCTTAATCAGCCCCAGCATTTT | CASSLRSVQLNQPQHF
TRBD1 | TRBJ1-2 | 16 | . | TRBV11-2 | TGTGCCAGCAGCTTAGACAGACAGGGGGCGAACTATGGCTACACCTTC | CASSLDRQGANYGYTF
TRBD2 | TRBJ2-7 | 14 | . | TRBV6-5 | TGTGCCAGCAGTTCCCTCGGGACTAGCGGCGAGCAGTACTTC | CASSSLGTSGEQYF
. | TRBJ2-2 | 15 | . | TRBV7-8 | TGTGCCAGCAGCCACCGGACAGCCAACACCGGGGAGCTGTTTTTT | CASSHRTANTGELFF
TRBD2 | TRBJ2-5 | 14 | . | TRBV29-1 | TGCAGCGTTGATTGGGGGAGGGCCTCAGAGACCCAGTACTTC | CSVDWGRASETQYF
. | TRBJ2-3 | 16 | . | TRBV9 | TGTGCCAGCAGCGTAGGGACTGGGGGGCACCCAGATACGCAGTATTTT | CASSVGTGGHPDTQYF
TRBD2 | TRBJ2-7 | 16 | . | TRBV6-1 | TGTGCCAGCAGTGAAATCTGGGCTAGCGGGACCTACGAGCAGTACTTC | CASSEIWASGTYEQYF
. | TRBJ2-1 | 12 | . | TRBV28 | TGTGCCAGCAGTTCCATCTACAATGAGCAGTTCTTC | CASSSIYNEQFF
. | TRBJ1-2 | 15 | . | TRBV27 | TGTGCCAGCAGCAGATACGGACCAGCTAACTATGGCTACACCTTC | CASSRYGPANYGYTF
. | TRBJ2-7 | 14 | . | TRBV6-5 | TGTGCCAGCAGTTACTCGTCGCGGTTCTACGAGCAGTACTTC | CASSYSSRFYEQYF
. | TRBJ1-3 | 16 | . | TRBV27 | TGTGCCAGCAGTCAAAATACAGGGACCTCTGGAAACACCATATATTTT | CASSQNTGTSGNTIYF
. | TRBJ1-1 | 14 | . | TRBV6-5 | TGTGCCAGCAGTTACAGTCAGGGGAACACTGAAGCTTTCTTT | CASSYSQGNTEAFF
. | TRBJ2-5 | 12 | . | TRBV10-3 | TGTGCCATCAGGGACAGCCAAGAGACCCAGTACTTC | CAIRDSQETQYF
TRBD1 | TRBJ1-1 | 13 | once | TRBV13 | TGTGCCAGCAGCCTCCGGGACAGACGTGAAGCTTTCTTT | CASSLRDRREAFF
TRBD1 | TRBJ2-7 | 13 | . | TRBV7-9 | TGTGCCAGCAGTCCGGGACAGGGATACGAGCAGTACTTC | CASSPGQGYEQYF
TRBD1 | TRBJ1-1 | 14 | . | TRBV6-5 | TGTGCCAGCAGTATCGACAGGGGGAACACTGAAGCTTTCTTT | CASSIDRGNTEAFF
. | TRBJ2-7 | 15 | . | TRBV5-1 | TGCGCCAGCAGCTTGACCGGGACTTCATCCTACGAGCAGTACTTC | CASSLTGTSSYEQYF